Each of the 15 T cell receptor beta chains below was sequenced from the same sample in a study of radiotherapy plus CTLA-4 blockade in lung cancer. The data were produced by immunoSEQ multiplex PCR, yet TCRdb's version contains in-frame clones alone and is incomplete. The sample consists of some 50,000 clones, around four fifths of them appearing once. The sequenced sample was peripheral blood, obtained from a patient treated with radiotherapy plus ipilimumab. The receptors originated from a human donor with non-small cell lung cancer whose response to radiotherapy plus ipilimumab could not be evaluated.

This chain joins TRBV19 and TRBJ2-5; a weak D match, TRBD2 (6 bases). The end of the DNA fits TRBJ2-7 better, so the J call may be wrong. Germline lookup yields CDR1 LNHDA and CDR2 SQIVND (reference sequence). The CDR3 is made up of 16 amino acids. CDR3: CASSIDGRGYSYEQYF. CDR3 DNA sequence: TGTGCCAGTAGTATAGACGGGCGGGGATACTCCTACGAGCAGTACTTC.

This clone has a single count. The chain employs TRBV19 and TRBJ1-2; the D gene is possibly TRBD1 (5 bases). Germline lookup yields CDR1 LNHDA and CDR2 SQIVND (reference sequence). V gave up 3 bases and J gave up 6 bases, with 17 bases separating them. The CDR3 has 15 amino acids. For the CDR3, the DNA is TGTGCCAGTAGTATTTGGGCCAGGGAAGGCCATGGCTACACCTTC. This sequence encodes CASSIWAREGHGYTF.

V and J are TRBV4-3 and TRBJ2-1; D gene unclear. V dropped 0 bases and J dropped 0 bases, with 6 bases sitting between them. Germline V gene sequence: CDR1 LGHNA, CDR2 YSLEER. This CDR3 comprises 15 residues. The CDR3 region is CASSQDTSSYNEQFF. Here the CDR3 DNA reads TGCGCCAGCAGCCAAGATACGAGCTCCTACAATGAGCAGTTCTTC.

This chain joins TRBV6-5 and TRBJ1-5, with 10 positions matching TRBD1. The CDR3 is made up of 15 amino acids. Trimming cost V 6 bases and J 5 bases; bases outside gene matches: 7. Germline V gene sequence: CDR1 MNHEY, CDR2 SVGAGI. The CDR3 DNA sequence: TGTGCCAGCAGGTACGGGACAGGGGTGGATCAGCCCCAGCATTTT. It specifies CASRYGTGVDQPQHF.

The chain employs TRBV5-1 and TRBJ1-4; D not certain. V lost 0 bases and J lost 5, with 8 bases in between. Looked up from germline, CDR1 is SGHRS and CDR2 is YFSETQ. The CDR3 sequence is 14 residues long. The DNA of the CDR3 is TGCGCCAGCAGCTTGGGACACCCGAATGAAAAACTGTTTTTT. This gives the protein CASSLGHPNEKLFF.

This chain uses TRBV7-2 with TRBJ2-7, with 9 positions matching TRBD1. CDR1 is SGHTA and CDR2 is FQGNSA in the germline V gene. The CDR3 runs 14 residues. Losses at the gene ends were 4 bases for V and 2 bases for J; bases not matched to a gene: 3. Here the CDR3 DNA reads TGTGCCAGCAGCTGGGGACAGGGAGCCTACGAGCAGTACTTC. This gives the protein CASSWGQGAYEQYF.

The CDR3 here is CASSSGLAGGANVLTF. CDR3 in DNA: TGTGCCAGCAGCTCCGGACTAGCGGGAGGGGCCAACGTCCTGACTTTC. The chain uses TRBV7-3 and TRBJ2-6, with 12 bases identical to TRBD2. Trimming removed 4 bases from V and 4 bases from J; junction bases left unmatched: 2. Germline CDR1 SGHTA, CDR2 FQGTGA. The CDR3 contains 16 residues.

This chain uses TRBV7-2 with TRBJ1-1, with TRBD1 as a possible D gene (5 bases). Trimming took off 2 bases at V and 10 bases at J, with 11 bases between the two ends. The germline V gene encodes CDR1 SGHTA and CDR2 FQGNSA. The CDR3 length is 12 residues. CDR3 bases: TGTGCCAGCAGCTTATCAATGGGGGGAGCTTTCTTT. This encodes CASSLSMGGAFF.

This clone occurred a few times. The chain is built from TRBV6-1 and TRBJ2-3; tentative D call: TRBD2 (7 bases). The V end was cut by 7 bases, the J end by 3 bases, with 17 bases between. The CDR3 runs 15 residues. Germline values: CDR1 MNHNS, CDR2 SASEGT. The CDR3 sequence is CASNGWGGLTDTQYF. The CDR3 coding sequence is TGTGCCAGCAATGGGTGGGGGGGCTTGACAGATACGCAGTATTTT.

The chain combines TRBV10-3 with TRBJ2-7; 9 bases are a match to TRBD1. The germline gives CDR1 ENHRY, CDR2 SYGVKD. The CDR3 has 17 amino acids. Trimming took 4 bases from V and 0 from J; bases not matched to a gene: 10. DNA of the CDR3: TGTGCCATCAGTGGCACGACAGGGGGTAACTACTCCTACGAGCAGTACTTC. It specifies CAISGTTGGNYSYEQYF.

The chain couples TRBV7-3 to TRBJ2-2; TRBD2 aligns across 12 bases. CDR1 is SGHTA and CDR2 is FQGTGA in the germline V gene. The CDR3 sequence is 18 residues long. Germline trimming cut 5 bases from V and 5 bases from J; bases unmatched to any gene: 12. This chain's CDR3 is CASSALAGGSPGTGELFF. CDR3 nucleotides: TGTGCCAGCAGCGCCCTAGCGGGAGGGTCCCCGGGGACCGGGGAGCTGTTTTTT.

The chain employs TRBV2 and TRBJ1-5; no clear D. V shed 4 bases and J shed 0 bases, with 7 bases lying between them. The CDR3 is 14 amino acids. The germline gives CDR1 SNHLY, CDR2 FYNNEI. CDR3 residues: CASSGRYSNQPQHF. CDR3 nucleotide sequence: TGTGCCAGCAGTGGCCGGTATAGCAATCAGCCCCAGCATTTT.

A few counts support this clone. This rearrangement joins TRBV7-8 to TRBJ2-1, with TRBD2 identical over 11 bases. Unmatched junction bases numbered 4, after V lost 3 bases and J lost 6 bases. Germline V gives CDR1 SGHVS, CDR2 FQNEAQ. The CDR3 runs 15 residues. The CDR3 is CASSFASGRFNEQFF. Here the CDR3 DNA reads TGTGCCAGCAGCTTTGCTAGCGGGAGGTTCAATGAGCAGTTCTTC.

The J gene is TRBJ2-7, the V gene TRBV30; no firm D call. CDR1 and CDR2 from the germline V gene are GTSNPN and SVGIG (reference sequence). The CDR3 covers 15 residues. The germline V and J ends were trimmed by 0 bases and 0 bases, with 12 bases remaining between them. Here the CDR3 DNA reads TGTGCCTGGAGTGTACCAGGATTGAGCTCCTACGAGCAGTACTTC. Its protein is CAWSVPGLSSYEQYF. Looking up the rest from reference TRBV30 and TRBJ2-7 gives the full variable domain: SQTIHQWPATLVQPVGSPLSLECTVEGTSNPNLYWYRQAAGRGLQLLFYSVGIGQISSEVPQNLSASRPQDRQFILSSKKLLLSDSGFYLCAWSVPGLSSYEQYFGPGTRLTVT.

This chain uses TRBV11-1 with TRBJ1-3, with 7 positions matching TRBD1. V lost 5 bases and J lost 0; bases outside the gene matches: 7. Germline CDR1 and CDR2: SGHAT and FQDESV (reference sequence). The CDR3 has 16 amino acids. The chain's CDR3 is CASSPWTGPSGNTIYF. The CDR3 coding sequence is TGTGCCAGCAGCCCGTGGACAGGCCCCTCTGGAAACACCATATATTTT.